Below are 9 T cell receptor beta chains sequenced from a single sample in a study of blood T cell repertoires in COVID-19. Profiling relied on immunoSEQ multiplex PCR, and the TCRdb table lists in-frame clones only, not all of them. The sample holds approximately 280,000 clones, 84% seen once. The sequencing sample was made of peripheral blood. The receptors shown here come from a human donor with COVID-19, enrolled during active disease. The donor label of this sample is uncertain.

This chain uses TRBV28 with TRBJ1-4; D perhaps matches TRBD1 (5 bases). Trimming took off 2 bases at V and 6 bases at J, with 10 bases between the two ends. This CDR3 comprises 14 residues. Germline lookup yields CDR1 MDHEN and CDR2 SYDVKM. The CDR3 here is CASSLGQGHEKLFF. DNA of the CDR3: TGTGCCAGCAGTTTAGGTCAGGGTCATGAAAAACTGTTTTTT.

The CDR3 here is CASSFFPNTEAFF. The CDR3 coding sequence is TGTGCCAGCAGCTTCTTTCCGAACACTGAAGCTTTCTTT. The J gene is TRBJ1-1, the V gene TRBV11-3; D gene ambiguous. Between the trimmed V and J ends, which lost 3 bases and 1 base, there was a span of 6 bases. CDR1 and CDR2 (germline): SGHNT, YENEEA. This CDR3 region has 13 residues.

The chain links TRBV19 to TRBJ1-1, with 7 bases identical to TRBD1. The germline gives CDR1 LNHDA, CDR2 SQIVND (reference sequence). The CDR3 spans 13 residues. V lost 6 bases and J lost 11; bases outside the gene matches: 12. The DNA of the CDR3 is TGTGCCAGTAGCAAAACAGGGGATGGTGAGGCTTTCTTT. Protein product: CASSKTGDGEAFF.

Notes on this clone: The sample holds other DNA sequences that translate to the same CDR3. The chain uses TRBV7-2 and TRBJ2-3, with 12 nucleotides matching TRBD2. CDR1 is SGHTA, CDR2 FQGNSA, per germline. V lost 1 base to trimming and J lost 4 bases; unmatched junction nucleotides: 3. The CDR3 runs to 16 residues. The CDR3 coding sequence is TGTGCCAGCAGCTTAGGCCTAGCGGGAGGGGCAGATACGCAGTATTTT. This translates into CASSLGLAGGADTQYF.

V gene TRBV5-1 combines with J gene TRBJ2-1; 9 bases agree with TRBD2. The trim removed 4 bases at V and 9 bases at J, leaving 20 bases unmatched. CDR1 is SGHRS and CDR2 is YFSETQ in the germline V gene. This CDR3 comprises 18 residues. The chain's CDR3 is CASSLRVTSGQAPGEQFF. The CDR3 region has the DNA TGCGCCAGCAGCCTTCGAGTGACTAGCGGTCAGGCTCCCGGTGAGCAGTTCTTC.

This clone has more than one count but fewer than ten. CDR3 coding DNA: TGTGCCAGCAGCTGGAGAAGTTCCGACACCATATATTTT. This translates into CASSWRSSDTIYF. The V call is TRBV7-2, the J call TRBJ1-3; no clear D gene. The CDR3 is 13 amino acids. V was clipped by 4 bases and J by 8 bases, with 12 bases between them. Per the germline V gene, CDR1 is SGHTA and CDR2 is FQGNSA.

The chain combines TRBV7-6 with TRBJ1-1; D call uncertain. The V gene's germline CDR1 is SGHVS and CDR2 FNYEAQ. The CDR3 runs to 13 residues. V gave up 5 bases and J gave up 0 bases, with 7 bases separating them. The CDR3, as DNA: TGTGCCAGCAGCCCCCAAATGAACACTGAAGCTTTCTTT. Protein: CASSPQMNTEAFF.

CDR3 DNA: TGTGCCAGCAGCCTAGGATTCCCGGAGGACGAGCAGTTCTTC. Translation gives CASSLGFPEDEQFF. The gene calls are TRBV7-3 and TRBJ2-1; tentative D call: TRBD2 (5 bases). Germline-derived CDR1 and CDR2 are SGHTA and FQGTGA. Trimming took 5 bases from V and 10 from J, leaving 18 bases between them. This CDR3 comprises 14 residues.

V is TRBV9 and J is TRBJ1-3; 8 positions match TRBD1. CDR1 and CDR2 from the germline V gene are SGDLS and YYNGEE. The CDR3 length is 17 residues. Trimming removed 4 bases from V and 4 bases from J; junction bases left unmatched: 13. CDR3 amino acids: CASSFTWQGAPGNTIYF. The CDR3 DNA is TGTGCCAGCAGCTTCACCTGGCAGGGGGCGCCGGGAAACACCATATATTTT.